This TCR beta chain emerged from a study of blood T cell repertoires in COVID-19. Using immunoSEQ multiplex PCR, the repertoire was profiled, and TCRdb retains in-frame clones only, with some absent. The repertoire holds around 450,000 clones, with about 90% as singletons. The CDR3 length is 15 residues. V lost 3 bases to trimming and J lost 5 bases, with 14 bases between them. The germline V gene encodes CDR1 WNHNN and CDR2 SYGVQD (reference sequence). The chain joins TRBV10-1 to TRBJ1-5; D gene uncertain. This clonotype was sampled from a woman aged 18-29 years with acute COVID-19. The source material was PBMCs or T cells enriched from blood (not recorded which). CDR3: CASSESYDIYQPQHF. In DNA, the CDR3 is TGCGCCAGCAGTGAATCCTACGACATATATCAGCCCCAGCATTTT.